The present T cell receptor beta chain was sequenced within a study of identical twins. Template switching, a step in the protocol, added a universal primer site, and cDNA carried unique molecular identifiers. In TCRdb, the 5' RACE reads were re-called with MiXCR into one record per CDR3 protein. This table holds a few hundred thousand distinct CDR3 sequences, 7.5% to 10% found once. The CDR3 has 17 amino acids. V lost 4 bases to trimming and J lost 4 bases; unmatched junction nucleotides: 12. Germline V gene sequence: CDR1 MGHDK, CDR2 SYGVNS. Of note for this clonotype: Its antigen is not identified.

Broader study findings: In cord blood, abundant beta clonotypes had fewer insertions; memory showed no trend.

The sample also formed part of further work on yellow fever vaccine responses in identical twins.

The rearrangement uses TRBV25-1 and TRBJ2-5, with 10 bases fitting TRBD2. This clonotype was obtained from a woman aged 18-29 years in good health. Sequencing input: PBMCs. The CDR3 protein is CASSGLEGLAGVETQYF. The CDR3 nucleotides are TGTGCCAGCAGTGGTTTGGAGGGGCTAGCGGGGGTAGAGACCCAGTACTTC.